A single sample gave rise to the 3 T cell receptor beta chains below, sequenced in a study of blood T cells in healthy people across ages. Combining a sample-barcoded 5' primer with a J-beta primer mix, a second PCR ran for roughly 7 to 12 cycles. TCRdb ran MiXCR on the 5' RACE reads and lists one entry per CDR3 protein. Among 800,000 to 900,000 distinct CDR3 sequences listed, approximately 65% were seen once. Sample: blood. All receptors come from a man aged 25-40 years in good health.

This clonotype was detected once. This chain links TRBV25-1 with TRBJ2-5; TRBD2 matches at 12 bases. The ends lost 4 bases at V and 2 bases at J; junction bases unmatched: 5. Germline assignment: CDR1 MGHDK and CDR2 SYGVNS. This CDR3 region has 16 residues. CDR3 in DNA: TGTGCCAGCAGTGGACTAGCGGGGGAGACACAAGAGACCCAGTACTTC. It specifies CASSGLAGETQETQYF.

J is TRBJ2-3 and V is TRBV7-8; maybe TRBD1 (5 bases). V was clipped by 4 bases and J by 0 bases, with 11 bases between them. The CDR3 runs to 15 residues. CDR1 SGHVS and CDR2 FQNEAQ come from the germline V gene. In DNA, the CDR3 is TGTGCCAGCAGCTCAGGGCTCCCTAGCACAGATACGCAGTATTTT. Translating it yields CASSSGLPSTDTQYF.

The CDR3 reads CATARGTNSPLHF. The DNA of the CDR3 is TGTGCCACTGCGAGGGGTACAAATTCACCCCTCCACTTT. This chain uses TRBV15 with TRBJ1-6; D possibly corresponds to TRBD1 (5 bases). Germline V lookup: CDR1 LNHNV, CDR2 YYDKDF (reference sequence). This CDR3 has 13 amino acids. Between the trimmed V and J ends, which lost 9 bases and 7 bases, there was a span of 13 bases.